This T cell receptor beta chain was documented in a study of T-cell reconstitution after alpha-beta-depleted transplantation in children. V lost 4 bases and J lost 1, with 11 bases in between. The CDR3 sequence is 15 residues long. Germline V gives CDR1 MGHRA, CDR2 YSYEKL. The table lists this clonotype with many counts. Its specificity is unknown. A library of TCRbeta sequences, prepared with unique molecular identifiers, was generated. TCRdb itself ran the PCR reads through MiXCR, one entry per CDR3 protein. The sample lists around 700,000 distinct CDR3 sequences, around 13% occurring once. Findings and caveats of the study: Diversity of TCRbeta at day 60 was high in some patients, arising from surviving recipient T cells and thymic progenitors. Several hundred expanded graft clones reportedly supplied alpha-beta T cells about two months after transplant. Newly made T cells mostly supplied T-cell counts and diversity one year after transplant.

This receptor was taken from a girl aged 2 to 9 with congenital amegakaryocytic thrombocytopenia, due to receive a stem cell transplant. The sample consisted of PBMCs, taken before TCRalphabeta/CD19-depleted stem cell transplant. The chain recombines TRBV4-1 with TRBJ2-1, with D perhaps matching TRBD1 or TRBD2 (6 bases each). The CDR3 here is CASSPRGGSYNEQFF. CDR3 nucleotides: TGCGCCAGCAGCCCCCGAGGGGGGTCCTACAATGAGCAGTTCTTC.